Presented here are 20 T cell receptor beta chains from one specimen sequenced in a study of graft-versus-host responses after intestinal transplantation. Irradiated stimulators labeled with violet dye, approximately 200,000 in number, were plated with approximately 200,000 CFSE-labeled responders. Repertoires were generated with immunoSEQ multiplex PCR, while TCRdb's copy carries only in-frame clones and drops some. The table lists about 21,000 clones, over 40% of them singletons. The sample consisted of alloreactive CD8+ T cells from a mixed lymphocyte reaction culture, taken before intestinal transplant. Described subset: CFSE-low proliferating T cells sorted from approximately six-day pre-transplant mixed lymphocyte reaction (GvH or HvG direction). These receptors all come from a human patient who received an intestinal transplant.

The genes are TRBV6-1 and TRBJ1-4; 11 positions match TRBD1. V trimming: 4 bases; J trimming: 8 bases; junction bases outside the gene matches: 6. Germline loops: CDR1 MNHNS, CDR2 SASEGT. CDR3 length equals 15 residues. The CDR3 DNA sequence: TGTGCCAGCAGTGTGGACAGGGGGCGAGTAGAAAAACTGTTTTTT. It encodes CASSVDRGRVEKLFF.

V and J are TRBV5-1 and TRBJ2-5; a weak D match, TRBD1 (6 bases). The CDR3 totals 16 residues. CDR1 is SGHRS and CDR2 is YFSETQ in the germline V gene. The V end was cut by 4 bases, the J end by 1 base, with 17 bases between. Here the CDR3 reads CASSPLDRASQETQYF. DNA of the CDR3: TGCGCCAGCAGCCCCCTGGACAGAGCCTCCCAAGAGACCCAGTACTTC.

V usage is TRBV6-6 and J usage is TRBJ1-2; D gene ambiguous. This CDR3 has 12 residues. The V gene lost 5 bases and the J gene lost 2 bases, with 6 bases spanning the gap. CDR1 MNHNY and CDR2 SVGAGI come from the germline V gene (reference sequence). The CDR3 DNA sequence: TGTGCCAGCAGTACAGCAAACTATGGCTACACCTTC. Translated: CASSTANYGYTF.

This clone is termed medium-sized (0.01 to 0.1%). The genes are TRBV5-1 and TRBJ2-5; weak D call: TRBD1 (6 bases). CDR3 length: 16 amino acids. V gave up 4 bases and J gave up 4 bases, with 20 bases separating them. The germline gives CDR1 SGHRS, CDR2 YFSETQ. The CDR3 loop reads CASSPWAGVLGETQYF. CDR3 bases: TGCGCCAGCAGCCCTTGGGCAGGGGTGTTGGGAGAGACCCAGTACTTC.

In its sample, this clone was seen a few times. The rearrangement joins TRBV18 to TRBJ2-3, with D hard to call. This CDR3 has 16 amino acids. Germline CDR1 KGHSH, CDR2 LQKENI. V lost 5 bases and J 2 bases, leaving 17 bases between the germline ends. The DNA for the CDR3 is TGTGCCAGCTCAGCCGGACCCCCTACAGTCACAGATACGCAGTATTTT. Amino acids: CASSAGPPTVTDTQYF.

This chain uses TRBV25-1 with TRBJ2-3, with 12 bases matching TRBD2. Germline CDR1 is MGHDK and CDR2 is SYGVNS. The CDR3 runs 16 residues. Trimming took 5 bases from V and 2 from J; bases not matched to a gene: 5. The CDR3 coding sequence is TGTGCCAGCAGTCCCTGGACTAGCGGGACCACAGATACGCAGTATTTT. It yields the protein CASSPWTSGTTDTQYF.

Relative to its sample, this clone is medium-sized (0.01 to 0.1%). This chain connects TRBV7-3 to TRBJ2-7; 8 bases map to TRBD1. V shed 2 bases and J 2 bases; nucleotides not matched to a gene: 5. The CDR3 runs to 15 residues. Germline CDR1 reads SGHTA; CDR2 reads FQGTGA. CDR3 DNA sequence: TGTGCCAGCAGCTTATATAGGACAGGGACCTACGAGCAGTACTTC. Its translation is CASSLYRTGTYEQYF.

V and J are TRBV29-1 and TRBJ2-3; the D is unclear. The CDR3 length is 13 residues. Trimming pared 3 bases from V and 3 bases from J, leaving 10 bases between. CDR1 is SQVTM, CDR2 ANQGSEA, per germline. CDR3 amino acids: CSVDKGLTDTQYF. The CDR3 bases are TGCAGCGTTGATAAAGGTTTAACAGATACGCAGTATTTT.

The CDR3 is CAISESLAVNEQFF. The CDR3 DNA follows: TGTGCCATCAGTGAGTCCCTGGCGGTAAATGAGCAGTTCTTC. The chain recombines TRBV10-3 with TRBJ2-1; the D is unclear. The germline V and J ends were trimmed by 0 bases and 7 bases, with 10 bases remaining between them. The CDR3 consists of 14 residues. Germline CDR1 ENHRY, CDR2 SYGVKD.

This clone came up a few times. The rearrangement joins TRBV27 to TRBJ1-1; 7 nucleotides match TRBD1. CDR1 MNHEY and CDR2 SMNVEV come from the germline V gene (reference sequence). After removal of 0 bases from V and 2 bases from J, the junction contained 3 bases not matched to a gene. This CDR3 contains 15 residues. CDR3 amino acids: CASSLSTGVNTEAFF. In DNA, the CDR3 is TGTGCCAGCAGTTTATCAACAGGGGTAAACACTGAAGCTTTCTTT.

By sample fraction, this clone is medium-sized. The chain is built from TRBV6-1 and TRBJ2-7, with 7 bases aligning to TRBD2. Per germline, CDR1 MNHNS and CDR2 SASEGT. The CDR3 is made up of 14 amino acids. V was pared by 7 bases and J by 3 bases, with 9 bases of the junction left unmatched. CDR3 residues: CASTPRAGFYEQYF. The CDR3 bases are TGTGCCAGCACCCCCCGAGCGGGATTCTACGAGCAGTACTTC.

The chain is built from TRBV5-6 and TRBJ1-3, with TRBD1 as a possible D gene (6 bases). Germline assignment: CDR1 SGHDT and CDR2 YYEEEE. Deletions cut 1 base from V and 0 bases from J, with 11 bases between. The CDR3 has 16 amino acids. The DNA of the CDR3 is TGTGCCAGCAGCTTGTTCGACAGGCTCTCTGGAAACACCATATATTTT. The encoded protein is CASSLFDRLSGNTIYF. Variable domain in full (rest from reference TRBV5-6 and TRBJ1-3): DAGVTQSPTHLIKTRGQQVTLRCSPKSGHDTVSWYQQALGQGPQFIFQYYEEEERQRGNFPDRFSGHQFPNYSSELNVNALLLGDSALYLCASSLFDRLSGNTIYFGEGSWLTVV.

The V gene is TRBV11-2, the J gene TRBJ2-7; 8 bases are a match to TRBD1. From germline, CDR1 is SGHAT and CDR2 FQNNGV. The CDR3 spans 17 residues. After removal of 1 base from V and 3 bases from J, the junction contained 11 bases not matched to a gene. This CDR3 reads CASSLGFARTGSYEQYF. Here the CDR3 DNA reads TGTGCCAGCAGCTTAGGTTTTGCCCGGACAGGGAGCTACGAGCAGTACTTC.

The V call is TRBV10-3, the J call TRBJ2-7; D tentatively fits TRBD1 or TRBD2 (6 bases each). V gave up 6 bases and J gave up 5 bases, with 14 bases separating them. Germline lookup yields CDR1 ENHRY and CDR2 SYGVKD. CDR3 length equals 13 residues. CDR3 loop: CAIRGGSVNEQYF. CDR3 nucleotide sequence: TGTGCCATCAGAGGGGGGAGCGTAAACGAGCAGTACTTC.

The rearrangement uses TRBV6-5 and TRBJ1-2; no definite D call. This CDR3 is 15 amino acids long. Trimming pared 2 bases from V and 0 bases from J, leaving 10 bases between. Germline V CDR1 and CDR2: MNHEY, SVGAGI. This CDR3 reads CASSYDLTSNYGYTF. The CDR3 coding sequence is TGTGCCAGCAGTTACGATCTAACCTCTAACTATGGCTACACCTTC.

This clone was counted only a few times. This sequence joins TRBV6-5 and TRBJ2-7; 7 bases match TRBD1. Germline V lookup: CDR1 MNHEY, CDR2 SVGAGI. The CDR3 loop spans 13 amino acids. With 5 bases clipped from V and 3 bases from J, the junction kept 4 bases outside the gene matches. DNA of the CDR3: TGTGCCAGCAGTCCCTGGGACAGCTACGAGCAGTACTTC. It codes for CASSPWDSYEQYF.

The chain combines TRBV6-5 with TRBJ1-4, with D hard to call. V was pared by 5 bases and J by 11 bases, with 9 bases between. Germline CDR1 is MNHEY and CDR2 is SVGAGI. CDR3 length: 11 residues. DNA of the CDR3: TGTGCCAGCAGTGATTGGGCCAAACTGTTTTTT. Its translation: CASSDWAKLFF.

The V gene is TRBV5-1, the J gene TRBJ2-1; 14 bases agree with TRBD2. J was trimmed by 9 bases and V by 0 bases; bases with no gene match: 8. CDR1 and CDR2 (germline): SGHRS, YFSETQ. This CDR3 has 17 amino acids. CDR3 sequence reads: CASSLVPTSGRVGEQFF. The CDR3 coding sequence is TGCGCCAGCAGCTTGGTCCCGACTAGCGGGAGGGTAGGTGAGCAGTTCTTC.

The CDR3 nucleotides read TGCGCCAGCAGCTTGCAACTAGGTCTCAATGAGCAGTTCTTC. Protein sequence: CASSLQLGLNEQFF. The rearrangement joins TRBV5-1 to TRBJ2-1; D might be TRBD2 (5 bases). The germline CDR1 and CDR2 sequences are SGHRS and YFSETQ. Trimming removed 1 base from V and 6 bases from J, with 11 bases in between. This CDR3 contains 14 residues.

By sample fraction, this clone is medium-sized. This rearrangement joins TRBV7-9 to TRBJ1-3, with TRBD1 matching 10 bases. This CDR3 spans 14 amino acids. The J segment lost 7 bases and the V segment lost 5 bases, leaving 5 bases of the junction unmatched. In germline, CDR1 is SEHNR, CDR2 FQNEAQ (reference sequence). In DNA, the CDR3 is TGTGCCAGCAGCCCGGGACAGGGGCGTAACACCATATATTTT. It yields the protein CASSPGQGRNTIYF. Using reference TRBV7-9 and TRBJ1-3 for the parts outside the CDR3, the full variable domain is DTGVSQNPRHKITKRGQNVTFRCDPISEHNRLYWYRQTLGQGPEFLTYFQNEAQLEKSRLLSDRFSAERPKGSFSTLEIQRTEQGDSAMYLCASSPGQGRNTIYFGEGSWLTVV.